The TCR beta chain under discussion was sequenced for a study of blood T cell repertoires in COVID-19. About the research overall: Acute and convalescent COVID-19 specimens originated in the United States, Italy and Spain.

Assay used: immunoSEQ multiplex PCR; TCRdb lists only in-frame clones, some missing. The sample records around 230,000 clones, approximately 78% being singletons. V gave up 6 bases and J gave up 5 bases; unmatched junction bases: 19. Germline V gene data show CDR1 as SQVTM and CDR2 as ANQGSEA. The length of the CDR3 is 19 residues. This receptor was obtained from a man aged 40-50 years who had recovered from COVID-19. Material for sequencing was PBMCs or T cells enriched from blood (not recorded which). The chain employs TRBV29-1 and TRBJ2-2; TRBD2 matches at 12 bases. The CDR3 sequence is CSVLPGTSGREVRTGELFF. CDR3 sequence (DNA): TGCAGCGTCCTACCCGGGACTAGCGGGCGGGAGGTCCGGACCGGGGAGCTGTTTTTT.